The T cell receptor (beta chain) described here comes from a study of a mutant IDH1 vaccine in newly diagnosed glioma. The method was immunoSEQ multiplex PCR; TCRdb's version includes in-frame clones alone and lacks a portion of them. This sample has about 48,000 clones, with roughly 80% found just once. This clone was recorded at least ten times. Its antigen is undetermined. Time point indicated: week 35, safety follow-up. It was 300 ug of mutant IDH1 20-mer peptide that made up each vaccine dose, given with topical imiquimod. Donor diagnoses consisted of new WHO grade 3 or 4 IDH1-mutant, ATRX-lost astrocytomas. The specimen comprised PBMCs, sampled from a glioma patient whose treatment included an IDH1 peptide vaccine. The sequence derives from a man aged 40-49 years with glioma.

The CDR3 nucleotides read TGTGCCAGCAGCCTAGAGGGGACAGAAGATACGCAGTATTTT. It yields the protein CASSLEGTEDTQYF. The chain couples TRBV27 to TRBJ2-3; the match to TRBD1 covers 7 bases. The germline gives CDR1 MNHEY, CDR2 SMNVEV (reference sequence). The CDR3 sequence is 14 residues long. Unmatched junction bases numbered 8, after V lost 6 bases and J lost 5 bases.